These 8 T cell receptor beta chains originate from one sample sequenced in a study of beta chain features in type 1 diabetes. Findings of the study overall: TCRB CDR3s from Type 1 diabetes patients were moderately but significantly shorter in all four CD4+ subsets.

Which antigens these TCRs recognize remains unknown. The entirety of the isolated RNA underwent reverse transcription, so expressed TCRB transcripts were sequenced. Assay used: immunoSEQ multiplex PCR; TCRdb lists only in-frame clones, some missing. Of around 310,000 clones listed, roughly 14% are singletons. Sequenced: naive CD4+ T cells from blood. The receptors were sampled from a woman between 18 and 30 years old with type 1 diabetes.

The chain joins TRBV7-2 to TRBJ2-3, with D perhaps TRBD2 (6 bases). The CDR3 is 14 amino acids. V lost 4 bases and J lost 2, with 10 bases in between. Germline CDR1 and CDR2: SGHTA and FQGNSA. The CDR3 sequence: CASSSGVLTDTQYF. CDR3 DNA sequence: TGTGCCAGCAGCTCGGGGGTCCTCACAGATACGCAGTATTTT.

The V call is TRBV7-9, the J call TRBJ2-7; D is possibly TRBD1 (6 bases). CDR1 and CDR2 (germline): SEHNR, FQNEAQ (reference sequence). Trimming took 4 bases from V and 0 from J, leaving 16 bases between them. The length of the CDR3 is 16 residues. The CDR3 nucleotides read TGTGCCAGCAGCTCCTCCCACAGGGTTTACTCCTACGAGCAGTACTTC. This codes for CASSSSHRVYSYEQYF.

The chain joins TRBV2 to TRBJ2-5; TRBD1 aligns across 7 bases. TRBJ2-7 explains the end of the DNA better; the J call may be wrong. The CDR3 length is 13 residues. In germline, CDR1 is SNHLY, CDR2 FYNNEI. CDR3 nucleotide sequence: TGTGCCAGCAGTGGGGACAGCTACTACGAGCAGTACTTC. It is translated as CASSGDSYYEQYF.

This clone was detected a few times. DNA of the CDR3: TGTGCCAGCAGTGAAAGTCAGAGGGAGACCCAGTACTTC. Protein product: CASSESQRETQYF. The gene calls are TRBV6-1 and TRBJ2-5; D is uncertain. The germline V gene has CDR1 MNHNS and CDR2 SASEGT. Deletions cut 2 bases from V and 5 bases from J, with 9 bases between. There are 13 residues in the CDR3.

V is TRBV11-2 and J is TRBJ1-1, with 7 bases lining up with TRBD1. Germline trimming cut 5 bases from V and 0 bases from J; bases unmatched to any gene: 12. CDR3 length equals 17 residues. CDR1 SGHAT and CDR2 FQNNGV come from the germline V gene. CDR3 in amino acids: CASSPRRQGPMNTEAFF. DNA of the CDR3: TGTGCCAGCAGCCCAAGGCGACAGGGACCCATGAACACTGAAGCTTTCTTT.

This clone was counted between two and nine times. This chain connects TRBV5-1 to TRBJ2-5; 7 nucleotides match TRBD1. Germline lookup yields CDR1 SGHRS and CDR2 YFSETQ. V lost 9 bases, J lost 5 bases, and 10 bases stayed unmatched. The CDR3 extends over 13 amino acids. CDR3 amino acids: CAIYYRGMETQYF. For the CDR3, the DNA is TGCGCCATCTATTACAGGGGTATGGAGACCCAGTACTTC.

This CDR3 reads CASSETSGETQYF. For the CDR3, the DNA is TGCGCCAGCAGTGAGACCTCGGGGGAGACCCAGTACTTC. This rearrangement joins TRBV10-2 to TRBJ2-5; D may be TRBD2 (5 bases). Germline V CDR1 and CDR2: WSHSY, SAAADI. The V end lost 2 bases, the J end lost 5 bases, and 9 bases lay between the germline ends. The CDR3 loop spans 13 amino acids.

The chain has TRBV10-2 and TRBJ1-2; D gene unclear. Germline values: CDR1 WSHSY, CDR2 SAAADI. Deletions cut 0 bases from V and 2 bases from J, with 13 bases between. The CDR3 is 16 amino acids. CDR3: CASSESRGLENYGYTF. The CDR3 region has the DNA TGCGCCAGCAGTGAGTCGCGGGGATTAGAGAACTATGGCTACACCTTC.